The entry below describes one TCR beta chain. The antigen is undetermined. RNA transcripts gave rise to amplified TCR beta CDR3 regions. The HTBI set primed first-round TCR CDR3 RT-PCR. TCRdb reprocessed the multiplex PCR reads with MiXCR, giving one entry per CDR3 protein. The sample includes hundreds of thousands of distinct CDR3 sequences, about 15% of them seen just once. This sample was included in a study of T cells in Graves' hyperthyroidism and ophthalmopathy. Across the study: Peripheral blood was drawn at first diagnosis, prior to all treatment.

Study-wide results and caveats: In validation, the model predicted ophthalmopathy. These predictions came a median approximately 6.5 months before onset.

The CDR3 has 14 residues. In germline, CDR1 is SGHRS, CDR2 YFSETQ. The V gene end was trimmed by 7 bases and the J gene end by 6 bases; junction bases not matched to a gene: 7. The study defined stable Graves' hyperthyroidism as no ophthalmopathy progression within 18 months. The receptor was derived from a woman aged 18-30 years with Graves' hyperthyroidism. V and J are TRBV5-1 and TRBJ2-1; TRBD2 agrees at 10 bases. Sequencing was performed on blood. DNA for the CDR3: TGCGCCAGCTGTGGGACTAGCGTTGCCAATGAGCAGTTCTTC. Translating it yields CASCGTSVANEQFF. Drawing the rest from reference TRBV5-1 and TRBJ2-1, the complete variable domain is KAGVTQTPRYLIKTRGQQVTLSCSPISGHRSVSWYQQTPGQGLQFLFEYFSETQRNKGNFPGRFSGRQFSNSRSEMNVSTLELGDSALYLCASCGTSVANEQFFGPGTRLTVL.